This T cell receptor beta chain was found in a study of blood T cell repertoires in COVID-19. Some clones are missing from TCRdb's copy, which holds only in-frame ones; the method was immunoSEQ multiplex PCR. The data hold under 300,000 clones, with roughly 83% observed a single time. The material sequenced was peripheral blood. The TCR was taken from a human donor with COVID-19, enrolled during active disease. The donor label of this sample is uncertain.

As DNA, the CDR3 is TGTGCCAGCAGCCAGTCCCCTGGGAGGGCTGAAGCTTTCTTT. Protein product: CASSQSPGRAEAFF. This chain joins TRBV6-5 and TRBJ1-1; D not certain. The V and J ends lost 6 bases and 6 bases respectively, with 17 bases between them. The CDR3 consists of 14 residues. Germline loops: CDR1 MNHEY, CDR2 SVGAGI.